The clone carrying this TCR beta chain showed up just a few times. The entry originates in a study of response to subunit inactivated influenza vaccine. The CDR3 covers 13 residues. Germline V CDR1 and CDR2: SEHNR, FQNEAQ (reference sequence). With 2 bases removed from V and 9 bases from J, the gap between germline ends came to 11 bases. MiXCR, applied by TCRdb to the RT-PCR reads, yields one record per CDR3 protein. The table lists some 550,000 distinct CDR3 sequences, around 25% of them singletons. The sample was also reused in another study, on T cells expressing NK-cell markers. Per that study: Template switching by 5'RACE with UMIs generated the TCR beta cDNA.

The gene calls are TRBV7-9 and TRBJ2-1; no firm D call. The source was CD4+ T cells sorted from PBMCs, collected 11 to 12 days after vaccination. The sequence came from a man aged 45-60 years who received an inactivated influenza vaccine. The CDR3 DNA is TGTGCCAGCAGCTTATTTTTGGGCCGTGAGCAGTTCTTC. Amino acids: CASSLFLGREQFF.